The 29 T cell receptor beta chains listed next were all sequenced from one sample in a study of control samples from healthy donors and cancer patients. This table comes from immunoSEQ multiplex PCR, and its TCRdb copy is limited to in-frame clones, with some not included. Altogether about 130,000 clones are present, around nine tenths being singletons, with the ten largest covering around 3%. Material for sequencing was blood. All receptors derive from a man aged 50 to 59 in good health.

The chain carries TRBV18 and TRBJ2-1; a possible D gene is TRBD2 (6 bases). Per germline, CDR1 KGHSH and CDR2 LQKENI. The CDR3 covers 11 residues. Between the trimmed V and J ends, which lost 8 bases and 6 bases, there was a span of 8 bases. Here the CDR3 reads CASGRSNEQFF. The CDR3 DNA reads as TGTGCCAGCGGGAGGAGCAATGAGCAGTTCTTC.

The rearrangement links TRBV2 to TRBJ2-3, with D perhaps matching TRBD1 or TRBD2 (6 bases each). V was trimmed by 7 bases and J by 5 bases, leaving 16 bases between them. The V gene's germline CDR1 is SNHLY and CDR2 FYNNEI. The length of the CDR3 is 14 residues. CDR3 DNA: TGTGCCAGCAATGATTGGGGGGCGGGAGATACGCAGTATTTT. It encodes CASNDWGAGDTQYF.

V and J are TRBV5-1 and TRBJ2-3; TRBD2 matches at 10 bases. CDR1 is SGHRS, CDR2 YFSETQ, per germline. Unmatched junction bases numbered 5, after V lost 4 bases and J lost 0 bases. The CDR3 is made up of 16 amino acids. CDR3 coding DNA: TGCGCCAGCAGCCGGACTAGCGGAACTAGCACAGATACGCAGTATTTT. Its protein product is CASSRTSGTSTDTQYF.

The rearrangement links TRBV15 to TRBJ1-4; perhaps TRBD1 as D (5 bases). Per the germline V gene, CDR1 is LNHNV and CDR2 is YYDKDF (reference sequence). Trimming removed 3 bases from V and 7 bases from J, with 24 bases in between. The CDR3 contains 18 residues. This CDR3 is CATSSISGRAEGSEKLFF. Here the CDR3 DNA reads TGTGCCACCAGCAGTATCTCGGGCAGGGCGGAGGGTTCTGAAAAACTGTTTTTT.

The rearrangement uses TRBV5-5 and TRBJ2-4; D ambiguous. Germline loops: CDR1 SGHKS, CDR2 YYEKEE (reference sequence). The CDR3 extends over 14 amino acids. With 4 bases removed from V and 9 bases from J, the gap between germline ends came to 17 bases. The CDR3 loop is CASSPALPEFIQYF. DNA for the CDR3: TGTGCCAGCAGCCCCGCCCTGCCTGAGTTCATTCAGTACTTC. Full variable domain (remainder filled in from reference TRBV5-5 and TRBJ2-4): DAGVTQSPTHLIKTRGQQVTLRCSPISGHKSVSWYQQVLGQGPQFIFQYYEKEERGRGNFPDRFSARQFPNYSSELNVNALLLGDSALYLCASSPALPEFIQYFGAGTRLSVL.

CDR3 in amino acids: CASSFGSGGRLNEQFF. Written as DNA, the CDR3 is TGTGCCAGCAGTTTCGGTAGCGGGGGTAGACTCAATGAGCAGTTCTTC. This chain connects TRBV27 to TRBJ2-1; TRBD2 matches 9 bases. The CDR3 covers 16 residues. Germline CDR1 is MNHEY and CDR2 is SMNVEV (reference sequence). With V trimmed by 3 bases and J by 6 bases, 9 bases remained unmatched.

The chain links TRBV7-8 to TRBJ1-2; 8 bases match TRBD1. The V gene end was trimmed by 5 bases and the J gene end by 4 bases; junction bases not matched to a gene: 9. This CDR3 region has 15 residues. The V gene's germline CDR1 is SGHVS and CDR2 FQNEAQ. The CDR3 DNA sequence: TGTGCCAGCAGCCCAAGGACAGGGTACGGCTATGGCTACACCTTC. Translated, it gives CASSPRTGYGYGYTF.

The genes are TRBV3-1 (or the pseudogene TRBV3-2) and TRBJ1-1, with D perhaps matching TRBD1 (6 bases). V lost 8 bases to trimming and J lost 2 bases, with 12 bases between them. Germline V CDR1 and CDR2: LGHDT, YNNKEL (reference sequence). This CDR3 is built from 13 residues. The CDR3 sequence: CASGGQLNTEAFF. The CDR3 bases are TGTGCCAGCGGCGGACAGTTAAACACTGAAGCTTTCTTT.

CDR3 region: CASTDSSYEQYF. For the CDR3, the DNA is TGTGCCAGCACAGACAGTTCCTACGAGCAGTACTTC. This chain connects TRBV11-3 to TRBJ2-7; possible D gene TRBD1, 5 bases. Germline CDR1 SGHNT, CDR2 YENEEA. The CDR3 length is 12 residues. V was clipped by 7 bases and J by 1 base, with 8 bases between them.

The chain uses TRBV7-9 and TRBJ1-1, with a weak D call TRBD1 (5 bases). CDR1 SEHNR and CDR2 FQNEAQ come from the germline V gene (reference sequence). The CDR3 is 13 residues long. V was cut by 5 bases and J by 1 base, with 8 bases left in between. CDR3 sequence (DNA): TGTGCCAGCAGCGAGCAGGGGAACACTGAAGCTTTCTTT. This translates into CASSEQGNTEAFF.

The rearrangement joins TRBV3-1 (or the pseudogene TRBV3-2) to TRBJ2-2; D not resolved. This CDR3 contains 11 residues. Trimming removed 10 bases at V and 0 bases at J, with 3 bases between. In germline, CDR1 is LGHDT, CDR2 YNNKEL (reference sequence). CDR3 residues: CATSNTGELFF. The CDR3 DNA sequence: TGTGCCACCTCGAACACCGGGGAGCTGTTTTTT.

V usage is TRBV28 and J usage is TRBJ1-2; D not certain. Deletions cut 5 bases from V and 8 bases from J, with 18 bases between. Germline CDR1 reads MDHEN; CDR2 reads SYDVKM. This CDR3 is built from 14 residues. CDR3 in DNA: TGTGCCAGCAGTGCATCTTGGGTCGCCTGGGGCTACACCTTC. Its protein product is CASSASWVAWGYTF.

The V call is TRBV27, the J call TRBJ2-2; 7 positions agree with TRBD1. Germline V gene sequence: CDR1 MNHEY, CDR2 SMNVEV (reference sequence). The CDR3 spans 15 residues. The J segment lost 2 bases and the V segment lost 5 bases, leaving 5 bases of the junction unmatched. This CDR3 reads CASSPGTVNTGELFF. DNA for the CDR3: TGTGCCAGCAGTCCCGGGACAGTTAACACCGGGGAGCTGTTTTTT.

V and J are TRBV5-4 and TRBJ1-2, with 7 nucleotides matching TRBD1. The length of the CDR3 is 16 residues. Trimming at V came to 4 bases and at J to 8 bases, leaving 17 bases not matched to a gene. The germline V gene encodes CDR1 SGHNT and CDR2 YYREEE (reference sequence). CDR3 in amino acids: CASSLGGQGENQGYTF. CDR3 DNA: TGTGCCAGCAGCCTCGGAGGGCAGGGGGAAAACCAGGGCTACACCTTC. Drawing the rest from reference TRBV5-4 and TRBJ1-2, the complete variable domain is ETGVTQSPTHLIKTRGQQVTLRCSSQSGHNTVSWYQQALGQGPQFIFQYYREEENGRGNFPPRFSGLQFPNYSSELNVNALELDDSALYLCASSLGGQGENQGYTFGSGTRLTVV.

The genes are TRBV7-8 and TRBJ1-2, with D uncertain. The CDR3 loop spans 14 amino acids. CDR1 and CDR2 from the germline V gene are SGHVS and FQNEAQ. Trimming removed 8 bases from V and 3 bases from J, with 16 bases in between. Here the CDR3 reads CASRLPGSDYGYTF. The CDR3 nucleotides read TGTGCCAGCCGGTTGCCGGGCAGCGACTATGGCTACACCTTC.

The chain carries TRBV10-2 and TRBJ2-6; D is undetermined. CDR3 length: 14 amino acids. The germline V gene has CDR1 WSHSY and CDR2 SAAADI. Trimming took off 3 bases at V and 0 bases at J, with 3 bases between the two ends. Here the CDR3 DNA reads TGCGCCAGCAGTGACGGCTCTGGGGCCAACGTCCTGACTTTC. Amino acids: CASSDGSGANVLTF.

The chain carries TRBV19 and TRBJ1-1, with a possible D match to TRBD1 (5 bases). There are 15 residues in the CDR3. V shed 5 bases and J shed 0 bases, with 13 bases lying between them. CDR1 is LNHDA, CDR2 SQIVND, per germline (reference sequence). CDR3 bases: TGTGCCAGTAGTCGTCCGGGACGGATGAACACTGAAGCTTTCTTT. Its protein is CASSRPGRMNTEAFF.

The chain recombines TRBV5-1 with TRBJ2-7; TRBD1 might be the D (6 bases). The CDR3 extends over 14 amino acids. Trimming took off 0 bases at V and 5 bases at J, with 12 bases between the two ends. Per germline, CDR1 SGHRS and CDR2 YFSETQ. The CDR3 sequence: CASSLVVAGDEQYF. The CDR3 region has the DNA TGCGCCAGCAGCTTGGTGGTAGCAGGGGACGAGCAGTACTTC.

The V gene is TRBV5-1, the J gene TRBJ1-4; weak D call: TRBD1 (6 bases). Trimming pared 4 bases from V and 8 bases from J, leaving 18 bases between. CDR3 length equals 15 residues. The V gene's germline CDR1 is SGHRS and CDR2 YFSETQ. The CDR3 sequence is CASSPVRGQGEKLFF. CDR3 nucleotides: TGCGCCAGCAGCCCCGTCAGGGGACAAGGGGAAAAACTGTTTTTT.

CDR3 coding DNA: TGTGCCAGCAGTGCACTAGCGGGGGGCCCCACAGATACGCAGTATTTT. Protein product: CASSALAGGPTDTQYF. The rearrangement uses TRBV6-1 and TRBJ2-3, with 12 bases aligning to TRBD2. The CDR3 totals 16 residues. The V segment lost 4 bases and the J segment 2 bases; nucleotides outside the gene matches: 4. CDR1 and CDR2 from the germline V gene are MNHNS and SASEGT.

A single count supports this clone. V and J are TRBV3-1 (or the pseudogene TRBV3-2) and TRBJ1-4, with TRBD1 matching 8 bases. The germline gives CDR1 LGHDT, CDR2 YNNKEL (reference sequence). The CDR3 totals 15 residues. J was trimmed by 8 bases and V by 5 bases; bases with no gene match: 10. The CDR3 bases are TGTGCCAGCAGCAGCCAGGACAGGGCTGGGGAAAAACTGTTTTTT. Translating it yields CASSSQDRAGEKLFF.

The chain joins TRBV28 to TRBJ1-2; 10 bases align to TRBD1. CDR3 length: 17 amino acids. Germline CDR1 is MDHEN and CDR2 is SYDVKM. V shed 5 bases, J shed 4 bases, and the junction held 13 bases outside the gene matches. CDR3 bases: TGTGCCAGCAGTCCGCCCGGGACAGGGGTGATCGGCTATGGCTACACCTTC. This gives the protein CASSPPGTGVIGYGYTF.

This clone was counted a single time. This rearrangement joins TRBV29-1 to TRBJ1-2; D gene ambiguous. Germline V gene lookup returns CDR1 SQVTM and CDR2 ANQGSEA. The CDR3 sequence is 14 residues long. The V gene lost 3 bases and the J gene lost 8 bases, with 19 bases spanning the gap. This CDR3 reads CSVDGRHSLRGYTF. In DNA form, the CDR3 reads TGCAGCGTTGATGGTCGTCACAGCTTGCGGGGCTACACCTTC.

As for this clone: The identical CDR3 is also encoded by other nucleotide sequences in the sample. The rearrangement joins TRBV7-3 to TRBJ2-1; 9 bases agree with TRBD2. V shed 5 bases and J 3 bases; nucleotides not matched to a gene: 2. The V gene's germline CDR1 is SGHTA and CDR2 FQGTGA. The CDR3 is 14 residues long. CDR3 loop: CASSRAGGYNEQFF. CDR3 bases: TGTGCCAGCAGCCGAGCGGGGGGCTACAATGAGCAGTTCTTC.

This clone is a singleton in its sample. The rearrangement links TRBV6-6 to TRBJ1-6; D ambiguous. The CDR3 extends over 14 amino acids. Germline values: CDR1 MNHNY, CDR2 SVGAGI (reference sequence). V gave up 7 bases and J gave up 4 bases, with 11 bases separating them. The DNA of the CDR3 is TGTGCCAGCACGAACCAAGATTATAATTCACCCCTCCACTTT. This gives the protein CASTNQDYNSPLHF.

The chain carries TRBV7-9 and TRBJ2-1; no firm D call. Trimming cost V 3 bases and J 7 bases, with 4 bases left between them. The length of the CDR3 is 11 residues. Per germline, CDR1 SEHNR and CDR2 FQNEAQ (reference sequence). The CDR3, as DNA: TGTGCCAGCAGCTTCGCAAATGAGCAGTTCTTC. This gives the protein CASSFANEQFF.

V and J are TRBV28 and TRBJ2-3; 10 bases line up with TRBD2. From germline, CDR1 is MDHEN and CDR2 SYDVKM. Losses at the gene ends were 9 bases for V and 0 bases for J; bases not matched to a gene: 12. This CDR3 is 17 amino acids long. CDR3 coding DNA: TGTGCCAGTGCACCCCCACTACTAGCGGGAAGCACAGATACGCAGTATTTT. Its protein is CASAPPLLAGSTDTQYF.

The chain couples TRBV19 to TRBJ2-4; no definite D call. With 6 bases removed from V and 8 bases from J, the gap between germline ends came to 23 bases. CDR1 is LNHDA, CDR2 SQIVND, per germline (reference sequence). CDR3 length: 16 residues. The DNA of the CDR3 is TGTGCCAGTAGCCCAACCATCGGCCTGATTAGGGACATTCAGTACTTC. It encodes CASSPTIGLIRDIQYF.

This CDR3 reads CASSLLGFNNEQFF. CDR3 sequence (DNA): TGTGCCAGCAGCTTATTGGGCTTTAACAATGAGCAGTTCTTC. This rearrangement joins TRBV13 to TRBJ2-1, with no clear D. The V gene's germline CDR1 is PRHDT and CDR2 FYEKMQ (reference sequence). V was trimmed by 2 bases and J by 5 bases, leaving 10 bases between them. The CDR3 covers 14 residues. Based on the CDR3 plus reference TRBV13 and TRBJ2-1, the full variable domain is AAGVIQSPRHLIKEKRETATLKCYPIPRHDTVYWYQQGPGQDPQFLISFYEKMQSDKGSIPDRFSAQQFSDYHSELNMSSLELGDSALYFCASSLLGFNNEQFFGPGTRLTVL.